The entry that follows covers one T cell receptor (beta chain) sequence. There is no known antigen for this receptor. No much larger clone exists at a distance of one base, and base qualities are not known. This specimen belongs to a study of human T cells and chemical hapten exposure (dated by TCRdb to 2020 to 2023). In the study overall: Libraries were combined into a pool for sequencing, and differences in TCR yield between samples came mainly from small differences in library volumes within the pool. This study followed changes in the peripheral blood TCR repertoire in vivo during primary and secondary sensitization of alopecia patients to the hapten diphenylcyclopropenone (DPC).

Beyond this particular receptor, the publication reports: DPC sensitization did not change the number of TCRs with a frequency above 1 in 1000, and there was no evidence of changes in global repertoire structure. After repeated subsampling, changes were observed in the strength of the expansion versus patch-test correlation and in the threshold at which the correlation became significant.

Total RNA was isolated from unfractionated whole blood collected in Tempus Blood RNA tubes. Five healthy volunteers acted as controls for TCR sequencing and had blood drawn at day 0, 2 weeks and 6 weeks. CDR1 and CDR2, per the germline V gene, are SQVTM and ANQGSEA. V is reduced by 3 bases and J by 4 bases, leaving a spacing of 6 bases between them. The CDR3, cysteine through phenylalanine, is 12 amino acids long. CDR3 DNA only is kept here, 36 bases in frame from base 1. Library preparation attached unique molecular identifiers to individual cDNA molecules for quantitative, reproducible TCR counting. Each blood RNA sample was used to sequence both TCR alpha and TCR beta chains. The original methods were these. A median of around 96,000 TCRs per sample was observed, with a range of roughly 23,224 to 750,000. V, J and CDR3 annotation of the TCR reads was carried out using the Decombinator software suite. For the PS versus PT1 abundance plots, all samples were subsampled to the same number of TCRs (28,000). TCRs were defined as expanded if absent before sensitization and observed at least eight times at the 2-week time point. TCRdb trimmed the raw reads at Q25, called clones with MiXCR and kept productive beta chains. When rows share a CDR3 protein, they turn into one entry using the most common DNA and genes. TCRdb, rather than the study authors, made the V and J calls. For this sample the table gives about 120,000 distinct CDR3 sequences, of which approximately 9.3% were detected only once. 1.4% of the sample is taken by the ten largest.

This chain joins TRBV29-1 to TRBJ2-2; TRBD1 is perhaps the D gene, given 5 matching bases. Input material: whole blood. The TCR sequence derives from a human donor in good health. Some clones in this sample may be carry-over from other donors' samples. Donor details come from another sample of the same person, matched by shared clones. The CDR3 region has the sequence CSVEDTTGELFF. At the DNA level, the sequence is TGCAGCGTTGAGGACACCACCGGGGAGCTGTTTTTT.